This passage covers 17 T cell receptor beta chains from one sample sequenced in a study of cytomegalovirus exposure and HLA in healthy donors. Primers for the PCR totalled 60 Vbeta and 13 Jbeta. Clones were sequenced by immunoSEQ multiplex PCR, and TCRdb holds only the in-frame ones, with some missing. The repertoire holds about 160,000 clones, with about 75% as singletons. What was sequenced was PBMCs. Source of these receptors: a female donor in good health and CMV-seronegative.

The chain combines TRBV19 with TRBJ2-1; tentative D call: TRBD2 (5 bases). V was pared by 4 bases and J by 7 bases, with 11 bases between. This CDR3 region has 13 residues. Germline CDR1 and CDR2: LNHDA and SQIVND (reference sequence). CDR3 amino acids: CASSRTGLNEQFF. CDR3 nucleotide sequence: TGTGCCAGTAGTAGGACGGGGTTGAATGAGCAGTTCTTC.

The chain has TRBV6-6 and TRBJ2-1, with 12 bases fitting TRBD1. The CDR3 has 15 residues. Germline CDR1 and CDR2: MNHNY and SVGAGI (reference sequence). V lost 5 bases to trimming and J lost 8 bases; unmatched junction nucleotides: 7. The CDR3 nucleotides read TGTGCCAGCAGTAATGGGACAGGGGGCCGGGATGAGCAGTTCTTC. Translating gives CASSNGTGGRDEQFF.

The gene calls are TRBV7-9 and TRBJ2-2; 11 bases fit TRBD2. The J segment lost 6 bases and the V segment lost 5 bases, leaving 11 bases of the junction unmatched. Per the germline V gene, CDR1 is SEHNR and CDR2 is FQNEAQ (reference sequence). The CDR3 spans 17 residues. The CDR3 protein is CASSPLSGRVGAGELFF. As DNA, the CDR3 is TGTGCCAGCAGCCCCCTTAGCGGGAGGGTCGGAGCCGGGGAGCTGTTTTTT.

This clone was observed a handful of times. This sequence joins TRBV27 and TRBJ2-2; no clear D. This CDR3 is built from 13 residues. Germline assignment: CDR1 MNHEY and CDR2 SMNVEV (reference sequence). V gave up 2 bases and J gave up 6 bases, with 7 bases separating them. CDR3 loop: CASSLPLSGELFF. The CDR3 nucleotides are TGTGCCAGCAGTTTACCCCTCTCCGGGGAGCTGTTTTTT.

In DNA form, the CDR3 reads TGTGCCAGAAGCGACACCGCCTACGAGCAGTACTTC. Translation: CARSDTAYEQYF. The chain employs TRBV5-3 and TRBJ2-7; D gene unclear. TRBV5-3 is identified as an open reading frame with a role that is uncertain. There are 12 residues in the CDR3. V gave up 4 bases and J gave up 2 bases, with 7 bases separating them.

About this clone: Distinct nucleotide sequences in the sample also encode this CDR3. This chain uses TRBV19 with TRBJ1-6; 8 bases are a match to TRBD1. Germline V lookup: CDR1 LNHDA, CDR2 SQIVND (reference sequence). Trimming removed 5 bases from V and 6 bases from J; junction bases left unmatched: 3. CDR3 length equals 14 residues. The CDR3 coding sequence is TGTGCCAGTAGTCGTGACAGGGGTAATTCACCCCTCCACTTT. Encoded protein: CASSRDRGNSPLHF.

The chain recombines TRBV6-5 with TRBJ2-7, with a possible D match to TRBD1 (5 bases). The CDR3 covers 14 residues. Germline CDR1 and CDR2: MNHEY and SVGAGI. The V gene lost 6 bases and the J gene lost 4 bases, with 16 bases spanning the gap. Here the CDR3 reads CASSPGARDYEQYF. The DNA of the CDR3 is TGTGCCAGCAGCCCTGGGGCAAGGGATTACGAGCAGTACTTC.

This clone was found a few times. The chain couples TRBV7-6 to TRBJ2-3; possible D gene TRBD1, 5 bases. This CDR3 comprises 12 residues. Trimming took off 2 bases at V and 7 bases at J, with 7 bases between the two ends. Looked up from germline, CDR1 is SGHVS and CDR2 is FNYEAQ. CDR3 sequence reads: CASSLQGYTQYF. The DNA of the CDR3 is TGTGCCAGCAGCTTACAGGGTTATACGCAGTATTTT.

In its sample, this clone was seen a few times. This chain uses TRBV9 with TRBJ2-1, with TRBD2 matching over 12 bases. This CDR3 comprises 18 residues. V was clipped by 8 bases and J by 8 bases; unmatched bases: 20. Germline CDR1 is SGDLS and CDR2 is YYNGEE. The CDR3 region has the DNA TGTGCCAGATCCCCAGGGCTAGCGGGAGGGCCCGCGGCCCATGAGCAGTTCTTC. Encoded protein: CARSPGLAGGPAAHEQFF.

The CDR3 reads CASSPSTGTGGWEQYF. For the CDR3, the DNA is TGTGCCAGCAGCCCTAGCACCGGGACAGGGGGCTGGGAGCAGTACTTC. The chain recombines TRBV28 with TRBJ2-7; 12 bases align to TRBD1. The length of the CDR3 is 16 residues. Germline V lookup: CDR1 MDHEN, CDR2 SYDVKM. V lost 6 bases, J lost 7 bases, and 13 bases stayed unmatched.

V usage is TRBV7-3 and J usage is TRBJ2-2, with D tentatively TRBD1 (6 bases). V was clipped by 1 base and J by 0 bases, with 18 bases between them. CDR1 and CDR2 from the germline V gene are SGHTA and FQGTGA. The CDR3 loop spans 19 amino acids. DNA for the CDR3: TGTGCCAGCAGCTTAATCCCCGACAGGTGGGAGACGAACACCGGGGAGCTGTTTTTT. As protein: CASSLIPDRWETNTGELFF.

This clone was recorded a few times. The chain carries TRBV4-3 and TRBJ2-7; D might be TRBD1 (5 bases). Trimming cost V 5 bases and J 6 bases, with 17 bases left between them. Germline CDR1 reads LGHNA; CDR2 reads YSLEER. The CDR3 length is 14 residues. The CDR3 DNA is TGCGCCAGCAGCAAAGGCCCACTTACAGGCGAGCAGTACTTC. It specifies CASSKGPLTGEQYF.

The chain carries TRBV11-2 and TRBJ2-7, with D tentatively TRBD1 (6 bases). The V gene lost 4 bases and the J gene lost 7 bases, with 17 bases spanning the gap. Germline loops: CDR1 SGHAT, CDR2 FQNNGV. The CDR3 length is 14 residues. The DNA for the CDR3 is TGTGCCAGCAGCTGGGACGGAGGTAGGGGGGAGCAGTACTTC. Its translation: CASSWDGGRGEQYF.

This clone showed up just a few times. The chain is built from TRBV20-1 and TRBJ1-4; tentatively, D is TRBD1 (5 bases). Trimming left V 7 bases short and J 5 bases short, with 8 bases between. The CDR3 is 11 amino acids. Germline CDR1 reads DFQATT; CDR2 reads SNEGSKA (reference sequence). The CDR3 DNA sequence: TGCAGTGGGGGGGGGAATGAAAAACTGTTTTTT. Amino acid sequence: CSGGGNEKLFF.

This sequence joins TRBV9 and TRBJ1-1; D not resolved. There are 14 residues in the CDR3. Trimming removed 0 bases at V and 2 bases at J, with 8 bases between. CDR1 is SGDLS and CDR2 is YYNGEE in the germline V gene. CDR3 amino acids: CASSVGPPNTEAFF. Here the CDR3 DNA reads TGTGCCAGCAGCGTAGGGCCGCCTAACACTGAAGCTTTCTTT.

The genes are TRBV4-2 and TRBJ2-7; 8 bases match TRBD2. Germline values: CDR1 LGHNA, CDR2 YNFKEQ. CDR3 size: 16 residues. V shed 1 base and J 7 bases; nucleotides not matched to a gene: 12. The CDR3 DNA reads as TGTGCCAGCAGCCAAGGAAAGGGCGGGAGGAAGGAAGAGCAGTACTTC. Translating it yields CASSQGKGGRKEEQYF.

The chain employs TRBV27 and TRBJ1-4; 8 bases map to TRBD1. CDR3 length: 13 residues. The germline gives CDR1 MNHEY, CDR2 SMNVEV (reference sequence). Trimming removed 7 bases from V and 7 bases from J; junction bases left unmatched: 5. In DNA, the CDR3 is TGTGCCAGCAAAACGACAGGGGCTGAAAAACTGTTTTTT. Its translation: CASKTTGAEKLFF.